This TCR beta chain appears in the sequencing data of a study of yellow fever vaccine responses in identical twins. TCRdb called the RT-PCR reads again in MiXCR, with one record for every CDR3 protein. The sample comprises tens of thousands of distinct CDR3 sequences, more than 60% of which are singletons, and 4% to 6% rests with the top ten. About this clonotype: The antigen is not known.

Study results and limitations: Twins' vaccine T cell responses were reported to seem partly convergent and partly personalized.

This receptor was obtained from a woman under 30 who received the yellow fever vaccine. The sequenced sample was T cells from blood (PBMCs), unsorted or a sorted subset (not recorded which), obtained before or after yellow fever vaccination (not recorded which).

Written as DNA, the CDR3 is TGTGCCAGCAGACCAGCGGGAACCTACAATGAGCAGTTCTTC. Translating it yields CASRPAGTYNEQFF. This chain connects TRBV7-3 to TRBJ2-1, with 7 positions matching TRBD2. J lost 2 bases, V lost 6 bases, and 4 bases had no gene match. The CDR3 sequence is 14 residues long. Germline CDR1 SGHTA, CDR2 FQGTGA.